Listed below are T cell receptor beta chains from one sample, sequenced in a study of Tregs in tolerant kidney transplant recipients. Using immunoSEQ multiplex PCR, the repertoire was profiled, and TCRdb retains in-frame clones only, with some absent. The sample shows over 50,000 clones, around 85% of them seen only once. The sample in question was Tregs from blood, obtained before the transplant. Receptor source: a human donor who received a combined kidney and bone marrow transplant. The conserved cysteine and the conserved F or W are not part of the CDR3 here. Size values are once, few and many counts, or a class for expanded clones, and some rows have none.

CDR3aa: ASSQDGRGTQETQY
abundance: .
j_gene: TRBJ2-5
v_gene: TRBV4-3

CDR3aa: ASSLEGGAGTQY
abundance: .
j_gene: TRBJ2-5
v_gene: TRBV19

CDR3aa: ASSLFLAGAYEQY
abundance: .
j_gene: TRBJ2-7
v_gene: TRBV7-2

CDR3aa: ASSPYQGADEKLF
abundance: .
j_gene: TRBJ1-4
v_gene: TRBV28

CDR3aa: ASSHQDTEAF
abundance: .
j_gene: TRBJ1-1
v_gene: TRBV5-1

CDR3aa: ASTLGSLWGYT
abundance: once
j_gene: TRBJ1-2
v_gene: TRBV28

CDR3aa: ASSPTGTNEKLF
abundance: .
j_gene: TRBJ1-4
v_gene: TRBV5-1

CDR3aa: ASSPHGVTGTYEQY
abundance: .
j_gene: TRBJ2-7
v_gene: TRBV25-1

CDR3aa: AWSRGGGANVLT
abundance: .
j_gene: TRBJ2-6
v_gene: TRBV30

CDR3aa: SVWGGTGDFGYGYT
abundance: few
j_gene: TRBJ1-2
v_gene: TRBV29-1

CDR3aa: ASKEAGINEQY
abundance: .
j_gene: TRBJ2-7
v_gene: TRBV6-6

CDR3aa: ASNPGFNTGELF
abundance: .
j_gene: TRBJ2-2
v_gene: TRBV6-1

CDR3aa: ASSLRLNSPLH
abundance: once
j_gene: TRBJ1-6
v_gene: TRBV5-8

CDR3aa: ASSLRGGRDEKLF
abundance: few
j_gene: TRBJ1-4
v_gene: TRBV5-1

CDR3aa: ASSSPGQTEAF
abundance: .
j_gene: TRBJ1-1
v_gene: TRBV28

CDR3aa: ASRRGDEQY
abundance: once
j_gene: TRBJ2-7
v_gene: TRBV6-5

CDR3aa: ASWPRAHNEQF
abundance: .
j_gene: TRBJ2-1
v_gene: TRBV6-1

CDR3aa: ATSRDPSGGAKGNEQF
abundance: .
j_gene: TRBJ2-1
v_gene: TRBV15

CDR3aa: ASSLYRDESPEAF
abundance: .
j_gene: TRBJ1-1
v_gene: TRBV19

CDR3aa: ASSLWGGQRYEQY
abundance: .
j_gene: TRBJ2-7
v_gene: TRBV28

CDR3aa: AISEAGGYAYNEQF
abundance: .
j_gene: TRBJ2-1
v_gene: TRBV10-3

CDR3aa: ASNAHTQY
abundance: few
j_gene: TRBJ2-3
v_gene: TRBV2

CDR3aa: ASSPKGGNAEAF
abundance: .
j_gene: TRBJ1-1
v_gene: TRBV2

CDR3aa: ASSLVPPYNEQF
abundance: .
j_gene: TRBJ2-1
v_gene: TRBV28

CDR3aa: ASSENPGGKEKLF
abundance: .
j_gene: TRBJ1-4
v_gene: TRBV6-1

CDR3aa: ASSVGTGGGEAF
abundance: .
j_gene: TRBJ1-1
v_gene: TRBV9

CDR3aa: ASSLGLAQETQY
abundance: .
j_gene: TRBJ2-5
v_gene: TRBV7-9

CDR3aa: ASKVGGTGNTIY
abundance: .
j_gene: TRBJ1-3
v_gene: TRBV6-1

CDR3aa: ASSSPGSGGPSYSEQF
abundance: .
j_gene: TRBJ2-1
v_gene: TRBV7-9

CDR3aa: ASSPAGGPQY
abundance: .
j_gene: TRBJ2-5
v_gene: TRBV18

CDR3aa: ASSPFGTGASYEQY
abundance: few
j_gene: TRBJ2-7
v_gene: TRBV19

CDR3aa: ASSTSGTNTDTQY
abundance: .
j_gene: TRBJ2-3
v_gene: TRBV19

CDR3aa: ASSQSQGKGSYEQY
abundance: .
j_gene: .
v_gene: TRBV18

CDR3aa: ASSLGDRDYGGYT
abundance: .
j_gene: TRBJ1-2
v_gene: TRBV5-4

CDR3aa: ASSSGTGGLGNQPQH
abundance: .
j_gene: TRBJ1-5
v_gene: TRBV7-9

CDR3aa: ATRRNRDRVYNEQF
abundance: .
j_gene: TRBJ2-1
v_gene: TRBV19

CDR3aa: ASSAARAVYGYT
abundance: .
j_gene: TRBJ1-2
v_gene: TRBV6-5

CDR3aa: ASSLGPSPTGRQY
abundance: .
j_gene: TRBJ2-7
v_gene: TRBV27

CDR3aa: ASSLRTAGANVLT
abundance: .
j_gene: TRBJ2-6
v_gene: TRBV5-6

CDR3aa: ASRTPQGLLT
abundance: .
j_gene: TRBJ1-2
v_gene: TRBV6-5

CDR3aa: ASSLGLPSPGNTIY
abundance: once
j_gene: TRBJ1-3
v_gene: TRBV13

CDR3aa: ASSLGVGPGELANYGYT
abundance: .
j_gene: TRBJ1-2
v_gene: TRBV7-9

CDR3aa: ASARGREQF
abundance: .
j_gene: TRBJ2-1
v_gene: TRBV11-2

CDR3aa: ASGTSLAGVRDTQY
abundance: .
j_gene: TRBJ2-3
v_gene: TRBV7-6